A single sample is the source of the 21 T cell receptor beta chains below, sequenced in a study of neurological immune-mediated disorders. TCRdb used MiXCR to reprocess the 5' RACE reads, holding one entry per CDR3 protein. The table records tens of thousands of distinct CDR3 sequences, under 4% of them present only once. As to time point: longitudinal time-point 1 (baseline). The sequencing sample was made of PBMCs. The receptors were gathered from a woman aged 55-70 years with multiple sclerosis.

This clonotype was detected many times. The chain employs TRBV15 and TRBJ2-7; D is perhaps TRBD1 (6 bases). Germline assignment: CDR1 LNHNV and CDR2 YYDKDF (reference sequence). The CDR3 consists of 14 residues. Trimming took 3 bases from V and 6 from J, leaving 15 bases between them. The CDR3 loop reads CATSRGGGLVEQYF. CDR3 nucleotides: TGTGCCACCAGCAGGGGTGGGGGCCTGGTCGAGCAGTACTTC.

At least ten counts were recorded for this clonotype. V and J are TRBV20-1 and TRBJ2-2; the match to TRBD1 covers 7 bases. Germline CDR1 DFQATT, CDR2 SNEGSKA (reference sequence). Losses at the gene ends were 4 bases for V and 4 bases for J; bases not matched to a gene: 9. This CDR3 is 15 amino acids long. The CDR3 DNA reads as TGCAGTGCTACACAGGGGCGCCTCCCCACCGGGGAGCTGTTTTTT. Protein product: CSATQGRLPTGELFF.

This clonotype was observed many times. This chain joins TRBV5-1 and TRBJ2-3; D gene unclear. The CDR3 totals 12 residues. Deletions cut 3 bases from V and 4 bases from J, with 6 bases between. Germline CDR1 reads SGHRS; CDR2 reads YFSETQ. DNA for the CDR3: TGCGCCAGCAGCTGGGGTTCAGATACGCAGTATTTT. It specifies CASSWGSDTQYF.

This clonotype was counted many times. CDR3: CASSGTGYSGANVLTF. The CDR3 DNA reads TGCGCCAGCAGCGGGACAGGCTACTCTGGGGCCAACGTCCTGACTTTC. The chain carries TRBV5-1 and TRBJ2-6, with TRBD1 matching over 8 bases. V shed 4 bases and J 0 bases; nucleotides not matched to a gene: 3. This CDR3 has 16 amino acids. Per the germline V gene, CDR1 is SGHRS and CDR2 is YFSETQ. Full variable domain (rest looked up from reference TRBV5-1 and TRBJ2-6): KAGVTQTPRYLIKTRGQQVTLSCSPISGHRSVSWYQQTPGQGLQFLFEYFSETQRNKGNFPGRFSGRQFSNSRSEMNVSTLELGDSALYLCASSGTGYSGANVLTFGAGSRLTVL.

In this sample, this clonotype turned up many times. The chain joins TRBV30 to TRBJ1-1, with 7 nucleotides matching TRBD1. Looked up from germline, CDR1 is GTSNPN and CDR2 is SVGIG (reference sequence). This CDR3 is built from 15 residues. Trimming removed 4 bases from V and 5 bases from J; junction bases left unmatched: 13. CDR3 amino acids: CAWNNRGRVSTEAFF. The CDR3 DNA reads as TGTGCCTGGAATAACAGGGGACGGGTCAGTACTGAAGCTTTCTTT. The full variable domain, rest sourced from reference TRBV30 and TRBJ1-1, is SQTIHQWPATLVQPVGSPLSLECTVEGTSNPNLYWYRQAAGRGLQLLFYSVGIGQISSEVPQNLSASRPQDRQFILSSKKLLLSDSGFYLCAWNNRGRVSTEAFFGQGTRLTVV.

This clonotype has at least ten counts. The J gene is TRBJ2-7, the V gene TRBV19; the D is unclear. The CDR3 has 15 amino acids. V was clipped by 3 bases and J by 0 bases, with 12 bases between them. Germline assignment: CDR1 LNHDA and CDR2 SQIVND (reference sequence). The DNA of the CDR3 is TGTGCCAGTAGTATCACCCTGGCAAGCTCCTACGAGCAGTACTTC. Amino acid sequence: CASSITLASSYEQYF.

In its sample, this clonotype was seen many times. V is TRBV20-1 and J is TRBJ1-1; D gene uncertain. Germline V lookup: CDR1 DFQATT, CDR2 SNEGSKA (reference sequence). The ends were cut back, 2 bases at V and 4 bases at J, with 8 bases in the middle. This CDR3 is 12 amino acids long. The CDR3 region is CSARPLSTEAFF. CDR3 bases: TGCAGTGCTAGACCCCTAAGCACTGAAGCTTTCTTT.

This clonotype appeared many times. V is TRBV18 and J is TRBJ1-2; D gene uncertain. Germline lookup yields CDR1 KGHSH and CDR2 LQKENI. This CDR3 region has 14 residues. The V gene lost 3 bases and the J gene lost 10 bases, with 18 bases spanning the gap. DNA of the CDR3: TGTGCCAGCTCACCTTTCCAGCCCCTAGGAGTCTACACCTTC. Its translation: CASSPFQPLGVYTF.

Many counts were recorded for this clonotype. The chain has TRBV20-1 and TRBJ2-1, with 10 bases matching TRBD2. With V trimmed by 5 bases and J by 8 bases, 12 bases remained unmatched. In germline, CDR1 is DFQATT, CDR2 SNEGSKA (reference sequence). The CDR3 runs to 15 residues. CDR3 bases: TGCAGTGCTCCCCTAGCGGGGGTCTCTAGGCATGAGCAGTTCTTC. Its protein product is CSAPLAGVSRHEQFF.

This clonotype was seen repeatedly, ten times or more. The chain couples TRBV10-3 to TRBJ2-1; TRBD1 agrees at 7 bases. The CDR3 consists of 15 residues. Losses at the gene ends were 3 bases for V and 6 bases for J; bases not matched to a gene: 8. In germline, CDR1 is ENHRY, CDR2 SYGVKD. CDR3 region: CAISEGGGGGNEQFF. CDR3 DNA sequence: TGTGCCATCAGTGAAGGGGGCGGAGGAGGCAATGAGCAGTTCTTC.

Ten or more counts support this clonotype. The chain couples TRBV11-3 to TRBJ2-1; the match to TRBD2 covers 11 bases. This CDR3 contains 15 residues. Germline V gene lookup returns CDR1 SGHNT and CDR2 YENEEA. V shed 2 bases, J shed 4 bases, and the junction held 1 base outside the gene matches. CDR3 residues: CASSLLAGGYNEQFF. CDR3 sequence (DNA): TGTGCCAGCAGCTTACTAGCGGGGGGATACAATGAGCAGTTCTTC.

This clonotype showed up many times. The chain uses TRBV5-1 and TRBJ2-1; weak D call: TRBD2 (6 bases). The V end lost 4 bases, the J end lost 12 bases, and 14 bases lay between the germline ends. The CDR3 totals 12 residues. Germline lookup yields CDR1 SGHRS and CDR2 YFSETQ. CDR3 in DNA: TGCGCCAGCAGCGCCGAACTGGAGGGGCAGTTCTTC. This sequence encodes CASSAELEGQFF.

In its sample, this clonotype was seen many times. Just one base apart from a much larger clone, this may be a read error. The final CDR3 position lacks the conserved phenylalanine or tryptophan, pointing to a likely read error. The chain is built from TRBV12-3 or TRBV12-4 and TRBJ1-6; tentatively, D is TRBD1 (5 bases). The CDR3 totals 12 residues. The V end lost 5 bases, the J end lost 10 bases, and 9 bases lay between the germline ends. The CDR3 bases are TGTGCCAGCAGTCAGGGACGCTCACCCCTCCACTGT. Protein product: CASSQGRSPLHC.

This clonotype has ten or more counts. The chain couples TRBV20-1 to TRBJ1-1; D remains ambiguous. This CDR3 spans 12 amino acids. The V end was cut by 6 bases, the J end by 1 base, with 9 bases between. CDR1 and CDR2 from the germline V gene are DFQATT and SNEGSKA (reference sequence). CDR3 bases: TGCAGTGCGGCGGGTGCGAACACTGAAGCTTTCTTT. It codes for CSAAGANTEAFF.

This clonotype showed up just a few times. The V gene is TRBV10-3, the J gene TRBJ1-1; maybe TRBD1 (6 bases). The germline V gene encodes CDR1 ENHRY and CDR2 SYGVKD. V shed 10 bases and J shed 1 base, with 10 bases lying between them. This CDR3 contains 12 residues. CDR3 bases: TGTGCCAGCCAACAGGGGAACACTGAAGCTTTCTTT. Its translation is CASQQGNTEAFF.

In its sample, this clonotype was seen many times. V and J are TRBV20-1 and TRBJ1-6; TRBD1 is a possible D gene (5 bases). CDR1 and CDR2 from the germline V gene are DFQATT and SNEGSKA (reference sequence). The V end was cut by 6 bases, the J end by 7 bases, with 13 bases between. This CDR3 comprises 13 residues. This CDR3 is CSATQGGNSPLHF. The DNA of the CDR3 is TGCAGTGCCACCCAGGGAGGGAATTCACCCCTCCACTTT.

This clonotype was seen at least ten times. The V and J genes are TRBV7-6 and TRBJ1-2, with 12 bases lining up with TRBD1. V gave up 6 bases and J gave up 5 bases; unmatched junction bases: 7. This CDR3 contains 15 residues. The germline V gene has CDR1 SGHVS and CDR2 FNYEAQ. CDR3 region: CASSGGTGGVYGYTF. The CDR3, as DNA: TGTGCCAGCAGTGGTGGGACAGGGGGCGTTTATGGCTACACCTTC. The entire variable domain, with the rest obtained from reference TRBV7-6 and TRBJ1-2, is as follows: GAGVSQSPRYKVTKRGQDVALRCDPISGHVSLYWYRQALGQGPEFLTYFNYEAQQDKSGLPNDRFSAERPEGSISTLTIQRTEQRDSAMYRCASSGGTGGVYGYTFGSGTRLTVV.

In its sample, this clonotype was seen many times. CDR3 region: CSARSGLFEKLFF. The CDR3, as DNA: TGCAGTGCTAGAAGTGGGCTCTTTGAAAAACTGTTTTTT. The chain couples TRBV20-1 to TRBJ1-4; D uncertain. The CDR3 is made up of 13 amino acids. Per the germline V gene, CDR1 is DFQATT and CDR2 is SNEGSKA (reference sequence). V was cut by 2 bases and J by 7 bases, with 11 bases left in between.

The table lists this clonotype with many counts. This chain connects TRBV20-1 to TRBJ2-6, with D perhaps matching TRBD1 or TRBD2 (6 bases each). The V gene lost 5 bases and the J gene lost 0 bases, with 20 bases spanning the gap. The CDR3 contains 18 residues. The V gene's germline CDR1 is DFQATT and CDR2 SNEGSKA (reference sequence). CDR3 amino acids: CSASRAVGGGSGANVLTF. The CDR3 nucleotides read TGCAGTGCTTCCAGAGCCGTGGGGGGCGGCTCTGGGGCCAACGTCCTGACTTTC.

This clonotype was counted ten times or more. Here the CDR3 reads CASSTRSGQGNTEAFF. CDR3 coding DNA: TGCGCCAGCAGCACGAGATCAGGGCAGGGAAACACTGAAGCTTTCTTT. The rearrangement uses TRBV5-1 and TRBJ1-1; D perhaps matches TRBD1 (5 bases). Germline V CDR1 and CDR2: SGHRS, YFSETQ. The CDR3 is made up of 16 amino acids. V lost 4 bases and J 2 bases, leaving 18 bases between the germline ends.

This clonotype came up many times. J is TRBJ2-2 and V is TRBV5-1, with 7 bases identical to TRBD2. This CDR3 region has 16 residues. Germline values: CDR1 SGHRS, CDR2 YFSETQ. V lost 5 bases, J lost 0 bases, and 7 bases stayed unmatched. Written as DNA, the CDR3 is TGCGCCAGCAGGGAGGCTAGCGGCGCGAACACCGGGGAGCTGTTTTTT. Residues: CASREASGANTGELFF.